This TCR beta chain was sequenced for a study of OX40 agonist ivuxolimab in advanced cancers. The study, taken as a whole, reports: Clonal expansion by week 6 occurred in CD4+ and CD8+ blood T cells (at 0.1 to 3.0 mg/kg).

The germline V gene encodes CDR1 SGDLS and CDR2 YYNGEE. V trimming: 3 bases; J trimming: 3 bases; junction bases outside the gene matches: 9. CDR3 length: 16 amino acids. Assay used: immunoSEQ multiplex PCR; TCRdb lists only in-frame clones, some missing. The data contain 75,000 to 100,000 clones, about nine tenths of them singletons. This clone was picked up one time. Its matching antigen is unknown. This TCR was sampled from an adult with an advanced solid tumor such as melanoma, head and neck, liver or kidney cancer. The sample was CD4+ or CD8+ T cells sorted from blood, taken in a trial of the OX40 agonist ivuxolimab. The gene calls are TRBV9 and TRBJ2-5; 9 bases line up with TRBD1. The DNA of the CDR3 is TGTGCCAGCAGCGGGGAAGGACAGGGGAAGAAAGAGACCCAGTACTTC. Translation gives CASSGEGQGKKETQYF.